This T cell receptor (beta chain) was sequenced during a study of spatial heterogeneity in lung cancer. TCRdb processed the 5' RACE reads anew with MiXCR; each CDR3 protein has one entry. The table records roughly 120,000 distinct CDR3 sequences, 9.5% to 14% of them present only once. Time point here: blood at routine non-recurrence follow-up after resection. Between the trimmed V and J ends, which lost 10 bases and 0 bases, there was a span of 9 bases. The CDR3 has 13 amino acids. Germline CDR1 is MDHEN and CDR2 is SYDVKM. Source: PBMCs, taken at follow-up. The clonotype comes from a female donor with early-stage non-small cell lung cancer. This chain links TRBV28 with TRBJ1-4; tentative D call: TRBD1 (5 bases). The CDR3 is CATAGSTNEKLFF. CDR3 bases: TGTGCCACCGCAGGGTCAACTAATGAAAAACTGTTTTTT. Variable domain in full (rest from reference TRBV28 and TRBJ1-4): DVKVTQSSRYLVKRTGEKVFLECVQDMDHENMFWYRQDPGLGLRLIYFSYDVKMKEKGDIPEGYSVSREKKERFSLILESASTNQTSMYLCATAGSTNEKLFFGSGTQLSVL.